This passage covers 7 T cell receptor beta chains from one sample sequenced in a study of somatic mutations in cytotoxic T cells in rheumatoid arthritis (dated 2017 in TCRdb). Libraries were prepared through the immunoSEQ multiplex PCR assay. TCRdb re-hosts the immuneACCESS table, in-frame sequences only. Its copies lack some clones; in the studies checked, an unresolved V gene accounts for under half of them, and the cause for the rest is not known. A total of more than 15,000 clones appear in this sample, approximately 80% of them only once. The top ten clones comprise approximately 20% of the sample. The sample taken for sequencing was CD8+ T cells sorted from blood. The receptors originated from an adult with rheumatoid arthritis.

The V and J genes are TRBV7-9 and TRBJ2-7; 10 bases map to TRBD1. This CDR3 contains 14 residues. The ends lost 3 bases at V and 2 bases at J; junction bases unmatched: 1. Germline assignment: CDR1 SEHNR and CDR2 FQNEAQ (reference sequence). This chain's CDR3 is CASSLTGGTYEQYF. The CDR3 bases are TGTGCCAGCAGCTTGACAGGGGGCACCTACGAGCAGTACTTC. Complete variable domain (other parts from reference TRBV7-9 and TRBJ2-7): DTGVSQNPRHKITKRGQNVTFRCDPISEHNRLYWYRQTLGQGPEFLTYFQNEAQLEKSRLLSDRFSAERPKGSFSTLEIQRTEQGDSAMYLCASSLTGGTYEQYFGPGTRLTVT.

The chain is built from TRBV30 and TRBJ2-7; 11 bases match TRBD2. V was pared by 6 bases and J by 2 bases, with 6 bases of the junction left unmatched. CDR1 and CDR2 (germline): GTSNPN, SVGIG (reference sequence). The CDR3 sequence is 14 residues long. In nucleotides, the CDR3 is TGTGCCTGCGCCCCGGGACTAGCGGCCTACGAGCAGTACTTC. It translates to CACAPGLAAYEQYF.

V usage is TRBV5-4 and J usage is TRBJ1-2, with D perhaps matching TRBD1 (5 bases). Germline V CDR1 and CDR2: SGHNT, YYREEE (reference sequence). V was pared by 4 bases and J by 4 bases, with 17 bases between. The CDR3 is 15 residues long. In DNA form, the CDR3 reads TGTGCCAGCAGCGACGAGGGTTCCGGGGCCTATGGCTACACCTTC. This codes for CASSDEGSGAYGYTF.

This chain links TRBV4-2 with TRBJ2-1; 8 bases map to TRBD2. This CDR3 has 16 amino acids. Germline V gene data show CDR1 as LGHNA and CDR2 as YNFKEQ. The V and J ends lost 0 bases and 5 bases, in that order; junction bases with no gene match: 6. CDR3 sequence (DNA): TGTGCCAGCAGCCAAGAGGGACTAGAGGGGCACAATGAGCAGTTCTTC. This codes for CASSQEGLEGHNEQFF.

Only one count was recorded for this clone. This chain joins TRBV7-9 and TRBJ1-1, with no clear D. Trimming took 5 bases from V and 3 from J, leaving 10 bases between them. This CDR3 is 13 amino acids long. Germline V gives CDR1 SEHNR, CDR2 FQNEAQ (reference sequence). The DNA for the CDR3 is TGTGCCAGCAGCCTTCCGTTGGACACTGAAGCTTTCTTT. Its translation is CASSLPLDTEAFF.

For the CDR3, the DNA is TGTGCCAGCAGCCCGGGACTTTCCTACGAGCAGTACTTC. Protein: CASSPGLSYEQYF. The V and J genes are TRBV6-5 and TRBJ2-7; TRBD2 might be the D (6 bases). Germline CDR1 reads MNHEY; CDR2 reads SVGAGI. The CDR3 runs 13 residues. Deletions cut 6 bases from V and 1 base from J, with 10 bases between.

The chain employs TRBV11-3 and TRBJ2-7; D is perhaps TRBD2 (8 bases). Germline CDR1 reads SGHNT; CDR2 reads YENEEA. Deletions cut 3 bases from V and 2 bases from J, with 26 bases between. This CDR3 spans 19 amino acids. The CDR3 DNA reads TGTGCCAGCAGCTTGGGGTCTGGACAGGCCGGACTAGCTGCCTACGAGCAGTACTTC. It specifies CASSLGSGQAGLAAYEQYF.